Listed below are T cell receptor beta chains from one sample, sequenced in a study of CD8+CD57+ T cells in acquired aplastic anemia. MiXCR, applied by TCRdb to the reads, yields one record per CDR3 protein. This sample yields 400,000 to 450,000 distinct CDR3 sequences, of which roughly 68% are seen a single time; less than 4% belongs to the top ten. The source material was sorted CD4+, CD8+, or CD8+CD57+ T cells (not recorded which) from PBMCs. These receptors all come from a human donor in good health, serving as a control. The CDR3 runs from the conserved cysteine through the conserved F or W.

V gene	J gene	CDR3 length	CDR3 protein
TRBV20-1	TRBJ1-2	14	CSARSPGSNDGYTF
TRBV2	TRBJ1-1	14	CASSGRRVNTEAFF
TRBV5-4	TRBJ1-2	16	CASSLPTEGVGYGYTF
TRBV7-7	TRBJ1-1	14	CASSDRGLSTEAFF
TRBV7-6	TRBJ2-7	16	CASSQCVGRGGYEQYF
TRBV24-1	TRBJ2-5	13	CATSDPSRETQYF
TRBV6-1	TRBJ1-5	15	CASTPQGAGNQPQHF
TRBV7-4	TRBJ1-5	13	CASSFGSHRPQHF
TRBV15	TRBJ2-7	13	CASRGGGAREQYF
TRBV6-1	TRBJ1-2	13	CARTETVNYGYTF
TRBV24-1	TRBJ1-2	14	CATSPGQGNYGYTF
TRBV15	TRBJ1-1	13	CATSSTGYPEAFF
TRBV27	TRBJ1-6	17	CASSQDTRGSYNSPLHF
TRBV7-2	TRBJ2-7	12	CASSFGLNNEYF
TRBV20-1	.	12	CSASPGQHDQFF
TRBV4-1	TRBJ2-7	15	CASSQVGRSTYEQYF
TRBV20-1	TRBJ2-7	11	CSGGLENEQYF
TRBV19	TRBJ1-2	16	CASSPLDRGLNYGYTF
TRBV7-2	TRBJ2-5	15	CASSSGTGGEGTEYF
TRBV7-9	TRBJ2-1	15	CASSLAGASMNEQFF
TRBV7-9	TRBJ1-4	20	CASSLIRLEGKWDRTEKLFF
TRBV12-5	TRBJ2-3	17	CASGSRTSGGETDTQYF
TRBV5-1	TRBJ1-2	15	CASSSLPATGYGYTF
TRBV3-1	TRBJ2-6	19	CASSQGGGAALAGANVLTF
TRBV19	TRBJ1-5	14	CASRPGTVDQPQHF
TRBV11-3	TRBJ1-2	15	CASSARPGGDYGYTF
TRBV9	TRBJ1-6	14	CASSADRGNSPLHF
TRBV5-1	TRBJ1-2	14	CASSPTADVDGYTF
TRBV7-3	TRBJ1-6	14	CASTPSGRDTGEQF
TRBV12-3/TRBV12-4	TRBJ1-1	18	CASRSRWRDRGLDTEAFF
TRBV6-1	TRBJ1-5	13	CASSEAAGQAQHF
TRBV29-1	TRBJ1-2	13	CSAAGRGVYGYTF
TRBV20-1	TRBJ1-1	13	CSARKPSNTEAFF
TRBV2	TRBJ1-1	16	CASSGDRVHSWTEAFF
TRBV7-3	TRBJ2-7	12	CASSFAVDRVAF
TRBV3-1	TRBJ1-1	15	CASSQRQGRTPEAFF
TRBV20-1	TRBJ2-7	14	CSASLTGVTYEQYF
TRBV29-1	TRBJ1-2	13	CSLGSAELYGYTF
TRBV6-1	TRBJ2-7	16	CASSESPGTVPYEQHF